These T cell receptor beta chains were read from a single sample in a study of regulatory T cells in long-lasting Graves disease. TCRdb analysed the multiplex PCR reads with MiXCR anew, one entry per CDR3 protein. The sample carries about 460,000 distinct CDR3 sequences, about 14% recorded once. These data were also reused for a study on T cells in Graves' hyperthyroidism and ophthalmopathy.

This specimen consisted of peripheral blood mononuclear cells (PBMCs), obtained at new diagnosis, from a patient treated with antithyroid drugs. Receptors originate from a woman aged 45-60 years with Graves disease. The CDR3 runs from the conserved cysteine through the conserved F or W. D genes are given only for firm matches. Clone size is stated in some rows and not others, as once, few, many or a class when expanded.

>TRBJ2-7|TRBD1|few|TRBV29-1
TGCAGCGTTGAAACTAGACAGGGGGCGGACTACGAGCAGTACTTC
CSVETRQGADYEQYF
>TRBJ2-1|TRBD2|few|TRBV4-1
TGCGCCAGCAGCCAACCCGGGACTAGGCCGTACAATGAGCAGTTCTTC
CASSQPGTRPYNEQFF
>TRBJ1-1|TRBD1|many|TRBV5-1
TGCGCCAGCAGCCCGGCGGCAGGGGGTCCGACTGAAGCTTTCTTT
CASSPAAGGPTEAFF
>TRBJ2-1|-|many|TRBV11-2
TGTGCCAGCAGCCCCGGCTGGGGGGCGGAAACCTACAATGAGCAGTTCTTC
CASSPGWGAETYNEQFF
>TRBJ2-3|-|many|TRBV5-1
TGCGCCAGCGGAGGCACGCCGGGGGCAGATACGCAGTATTTT
CASGGTPGADTQYF
>TRBJ2-1|TRBD2|-|TRBV15
TGTGCCACCAGCAGAGGAAAAGCGGGGGGCAATGAGCAGTTCTTC
CATSRGKAGGNEQFF
>TRBJ2-1|TRBD2|few|TRBV12-3/TRBV12-4
TGTGCCAGCACCGGTTTGGGGGAGGGGCAGTTCTTC
CASTGLGEGQFF
>TRBJ1-1|-|many|TRBV3-1
TGTGCCAGCAGCCAATTCGGGGGGCAGGGTGAAGCTTTCTTT
CASSQFGGQGEAFF
>TRBJ1-1|-|many|TRBV30
TGTGCCGCCTCGACCACAATTGGCACTGAAGCTTTCTTT
CAASTTIGTEAFF
>TRBJ2-4|TRBD2|-|TRBV7-9
TGTGCCAGCAGCTTAGACCTTGGGGGACTAGCAATGATTCAGTACTTC
CASSLDLGGLAMIQYF
>TRBJ2-7|TRBD1|many|TRBV6-9
TGTGCCAGCAGTTACACCGGGACAGGGCTCTACGAGCAGTACTTC
CASSYTGTGLYEQYF
>TRBJ1-3|-|few|TRBV2
TGTGCCAGCATTCGGACAGAAGAAAACACCATATATTTT
CASIRTEENTIYF
>TRBJ2-7|-|many|TRBV5-1
TGCGCCAGCAGCTTGCCTAGACAGCAGGTGGACGAGCAGTACTTC
CASSLPRQQVDEQYF
>TRBJ2-1|-|-|TRBV5-4
TGTGCCAGCACCCCGGGACTTTACTCCTACAATGAGCAGTTCTTC
CASTPGLYSYNEQFF
>TRBJ2-1|-|-|TRBV25-1
TGTGCCAGCGCGCTCGGGCTGTACAATGAGCAGTTCTTC
CASALGLYNEQFF
>TRBJ1-4|-|many|TRBV7-6
TGTGCCAGCAGCTTAGCCGGGGGAACGGATGAAAAACTGTTTTTT
CASSLAGGTDEKLFF
>TRBJ2-6|-|-|TRBV6-1
TGTGCCAGCAGTGAGACGTCCGACGGGGCCAACGTCCTGACTTTC
CASSETSDGANVLTF
>TRBJ2-7|-|many|TRBV5-8
TGTGCCAGCAGCCTGGTCGGGGCAACCTACGAGCAGTACTTC
CASSLVGATYEQYF
>TRBJ2-1|-|few|TRBV7-2
TGTGCCAGCAGCCCCCGTGGGACGGCCTCCTACAGTGAGCAGTTCTTC
CASSPRGTASYSEQFF
>TRBJ2-5|TRBD1|-|TRBV12-3/TRBV12-4
TGTGCCAGCACCTCCGGGACAGGGATAGAGACCCAGTACTTC
CASTSGTGIETQYF
>TRBJ2-3|-|many|TRBV27
TGTGCTACCTTTACCGGGACAAACGAAGATACGCAGTATTTT
CATFTGTNEDTQYF
>TRBJ1-3|-|few|TRBV10-3
TGTGCCATCAGTGAGTCCTACTACTCTGGAAACACCATATATTTT
CAISESYYSGNTIYF
>TRBJ2-7|-|many|TRBV2
TGTGCCAGCAGTGTAGGTTTCGACAGAGAAAGCTCCTACGAGCAGTACTTC
CASSVGFDRESSYEQYF
>TRBJ1-4|-|-|TRBV4-2
TGTGCCAGCAGCCAAGGTTGGGGGGCCGGAAATGAAAAACTGTTTTTT
CASSQGWGAGNEKLFF
>TRBJ2-3|-|few|TRBV6-1
TGTGCCAGCATGGTCCAAACGGGTCTGACTGTCACAGATACGCAGTATTTT
CASMVQTGLTVTDTQYF
>TRBJ2-4|TRBD2|few|TRBV28
TGTGCCAGCAGTTACCGGACTAGGCAGTACTTC
CASSYRTRQYF
>TRBJ1-2|-|few|TRBV29-1
TGCAGCGTTGGGGGGACTAACTATGGCTACACCTTC
CSVGGTNYGYTF
>TRBJ1-3|-|many|TRBV3-1
TGTGCCAGCAGCCAAGATCCCCGAAGCTCTGGAAACACCATATATTTT
CASSQDPRSSGNTIYF
>TRBJ2-1|TRBD2|many|TRBV5-1
TGCGCCAGCAGCTTGGAACTAGCGGGAGTGAAGGGCAATGAGCAGTTCTTC
CASSLELAGVKGNEQFF
>TRBJ2-2|TRBD2|-|TRBV7-9
TGTGCCAGCAGCTCTTCGGGACTAGCGGGAGGGTACGGGGAGCTGTTTTTT
CASSSSGLAGGYGELFF